These 5 T cell receptor beta chains were sequenced from one sample in a study of cytomegalovirus exposure and HLA in healthy donors. 60 Vbeta and 13 Jbeta primers were used in PCR. Here immunoSEQ multiplex PCR was the method, and the copy in TCRdb shows in-frame clones only, minus some. The data contain around 140,000 clones, around 82% of them singletons. Specimen: PBMCs. These receptors originate from a female donor in good health and CMV-seronegative.

The chain employs TRBV28 and TRBJ2-1, with 10 bases identical to TRBD2. Trimming at V came to 3 bases and at J to 2 bases, leaving 4 bases not matched to a gene. Germline values: CDR1 MDHEN, CDR2 SYDVKM. The length of the CDR3 is 16 residues. The CDR3 nucleotides are TGTGCCAGCAGTTTTAAGCGGGAGGGGGCCTACAATGAGCAGTTCTTC. This codes for CASSFKREGAYNEQFF.

The chain is built from TRBV11-2 and TRBJ2-2; no clear D gene. Looked up from germline, CDR1 is SGHAT and CDR2 is FQNNGV. With 3 bases removed from V and 8 bases from J, the gap between germline ends came to 13 bases. The length of the CDR3 is 14 residues. CDR3 DNA: TGTGCCAGCAGCTTGAACCGGGTTCGTGGGGAGCTGTTTTTT. This sequence encodes CASSLNRVRGELFF.

The chain joins TRBV19 to TRBJ1-6; D gene ambiguous. Trimming left V 3 bases short and J 7 bases short, with 10 bases between. CDR1 is LNHDA, CDR2 SQIVND, per germline (reference sequence). This CDR3 is built from 14 residues. This CDR3 is CASSITPGNSPLHF. The DNA for the CDR3 is TGTGCCAGTAGTATTACCCCAGGAAATTCACCCCTCCACTTT. The whole variable domain, filled in from reference TRBV19 and TRBJ1-6, reads DGGITQSPKYLFRKEGQNVTLSCEQNLNHDAMYWYRQDPGQGLRLIYYSQIVNDFQKGDIAEGYSVSREKKESFPLTVTSAQKNPTAFYLCASSITPGNSPLHFGNGTRLTVT.

This chain links TRBV15 with TRBJ2-1, with no clear D. The germline V gene encodes CDR1 LNHNV and CDR2 YYDKDF (reference sequence). Trimming shortened V by 0 bases and J by 0 bases, and 6 bases separated the two germline ends. There are 15 residues in the CDR3. The CDR3 region is CATSRDRSSYNEQFF. CDR3 nucleotides: TGTGCCACCAGCAGAGATCGGAGCTCCTACAATGAGCAGTTCTTC.

The rearrangement links TRBV9 to TRBJ1-5; 7 nucleotides match TRBD1. With V trimmed by 5 bases and J by 3 bases, 8 bases remained unmatched. Germline-derived CDR1 and CDR2 are SGDLS and YYNGEE. The CDR3 length is 15 residues. CDR3 in DNA: TGTGCCAGCAGTAGAGGGGGCGGAACCAATCAGCCCCAGCATTTT. It codes for CASSRGGGTNQPQHF.